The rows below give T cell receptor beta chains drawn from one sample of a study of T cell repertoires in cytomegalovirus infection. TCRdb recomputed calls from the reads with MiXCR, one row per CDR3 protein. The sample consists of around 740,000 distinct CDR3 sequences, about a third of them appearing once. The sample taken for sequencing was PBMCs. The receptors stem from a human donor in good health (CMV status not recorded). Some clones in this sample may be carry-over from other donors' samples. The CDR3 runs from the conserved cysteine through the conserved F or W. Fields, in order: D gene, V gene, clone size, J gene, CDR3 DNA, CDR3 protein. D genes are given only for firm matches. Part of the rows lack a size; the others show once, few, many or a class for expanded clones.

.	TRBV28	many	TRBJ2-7	TGTGCCAGCAGTTCTCCCCCGGGTTCCTACGAGCAGTACTTC	CASSSPPGSYEQYF
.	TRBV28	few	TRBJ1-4	TGTGCCAGCAGTTTATCGCCGGGTTTTGAAAAACTGTTTTTT	CASSLSPGFEKLFF
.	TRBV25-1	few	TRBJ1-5	TGTGCCAGCAGTGAATCGGGGTTAAATCAGCCCCAGCATTTT	CASSESGLNQPQHF
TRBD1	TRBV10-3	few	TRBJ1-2	TGTGCCAACCAGCGACAGGGAAAAAATGGCTACACCTTC	CANQRQGKNGYTF
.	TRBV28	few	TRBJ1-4	TGTGCCAGCAGTTTATGGGGGTTAGCTAATGAAAAACTGTTTTTT	CASSLWGLANEKLFF
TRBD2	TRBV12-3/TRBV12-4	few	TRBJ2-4	TGTGCCAGCAGTTTAGCGGGACTAGCGGCTGCATCCGGAGGCAAAAACATTCAGTACTTC	CASSLAGLAAASGGKNIQYF
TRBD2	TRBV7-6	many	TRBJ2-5	TGTGCCGGGGCGGGACTAGCGGGGTTCCAAGAGACCCAGTACTTC	CAGAGLAGFQETQYF
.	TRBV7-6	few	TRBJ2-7	TGTGCCAGCAGCTTAGGTTCCAGATCCGAGCAGTACTTC	CASSLGSRSEQYF
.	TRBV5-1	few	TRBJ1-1	TGCGCCAGCAGCTTGGAGTGGAAAAACACTGAAGCTTTCTTT	CASSLEWKNTEAFF
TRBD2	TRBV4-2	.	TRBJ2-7	TGTGCCAGCAGCCAGGGGACTAGCGGGAGGCGTCGGATCTACGAGCAGTACTTC	CASSQGTSGRRRIYEQYF
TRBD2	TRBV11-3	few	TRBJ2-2	TGTGCCAGCAGCCGGGGGGAGAGTCTATCCACCGGGGAGCTGTTTTTT	CASSRGESLSTGELFF
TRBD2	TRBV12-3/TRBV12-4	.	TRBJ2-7	TGTGCCAGCAGTTTGGGACTAGAGGGGAACTACGAGCAGTACTTC	CASSLGLEGNYEQYF
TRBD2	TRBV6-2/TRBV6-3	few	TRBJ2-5	TGTGCCACAAGACTAGCGGGGGGTGTCGAGACCCAGTACTTC	CATRLAGGVETQYF
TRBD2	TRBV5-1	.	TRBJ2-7	TGCGCCAGCAGCTCGGGACTAGCGGTCTACGAGCAGTACTTC	CASSSGLAVYEQYF
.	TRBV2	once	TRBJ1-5	TGTGCCAGCAGTGAGCGGCAGGGGAGCAATCAGCCCCAGCATTTT	CASSERQGSNQPQHF
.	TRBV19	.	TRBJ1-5	TGTGCCAGTATTATTCCTAAGGGGCGAGGGAATCAGCCCCAGCATTTT	CASIIPKGRGNQPQHF
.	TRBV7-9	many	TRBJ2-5	TGTGCCAGCAACGACGGACGGGAGACCCAGTACTTC	CASNDGRETQYF
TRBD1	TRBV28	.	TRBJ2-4	TGTGCCATCCTCGACAGGGGGAAAAACATTCAGTACTTC	CAILDRGKNIQYF